This TCR beta chain stems from a study of blood T cell repertoires in COVID-19 (dated by TCRdb to about 2020). Background for the entire study: The collaborator samples originated in the United States, Italy and Spain and spanned the acute and convalescent phases of COVID-19. The dataset comprised deeply sampled blood TCRbeta repertoires from subjects exposed to, actively infected with, or recovered from COVID-19. The material from the prospective study consisted of cDNA or gDNA derived from T cells, B-cell-depleted T cells, or PBMCs. The repertoires were released in a freely available public database meant as a resource for research on the immune response to SARS-CoV-2. HLA class I and class II types, where available, came from metadata supplied by the sample provider rather than from assay-based typing. The samples were drawn from the first 160 participants of the ongoing ImmuneRACE study and from 950 to 1,500 subjects provided by 6 global collaborators. Nearly every sample came with metadata listing a de-identified subject ID, COVID-19 status, age in years and sex.

The study at large found these results: Clinical and demographic metadata were provided uncurated, with the amount varying by source and participant.

Whole blood was collected in K2EDTA tubes by collaborating institutions according to the institutions' own protocols. Collaborator samples were shipped for TCRbeta analysis as frozen whole blood, isolated PBMCs, or DNA extracted from either sample type. The immunoSEQ Assay, a bias-controlled multiplex PCR, was used to amplify TCRbeta CDR3 regions from genomic DNA. The original methods were these. The number of nucleated cells in each sample was estimated by amplification of reference gene primers within the assay. To quantify the absolute abundance of each unique TCRbeta CDR3 rearrangement, sequence reads were collapsed and filtered. For each sample, productive Simpson clonality was calculated as the square root of Simpson's diversity index over productive rearrangements. The table comes from immuneACCESS by way of TCRdb, which keeps in-frame sequences with V and J called. Part of the clones is missing from these tables; in studies checked, under half for an unresolved V gene and the rest for unknown reasons. That table supplies the V and J calls and clone size; D and trimming were determined from the DNA. The sample table contains 110,000 or so clones; only one count was recorded for over 65% of them. The ten top clones hold over 15% of the sample.

This clone has a handful of counts. It lacks a known antigen. No qualities accompany the bases; no much larger clone lies one base away. The sequence derives from a woman aged 55-69 years with acute or convalescent COVID-19. Sequencing input: peripheral blood.

The DNA sequence is given as TGTGCCTGGAAGGGAGTAGGAAACACCATATATTTT. This is translated as CAWKGVGNTIYF. The rearrangement joined TRBV30 to TRBJ1-3; no D gene is confidently identified. V is pared back by 4 bases and J by 4 bases, with 8 bases lying between the germline termini. From the cysteine up to the phenylalanine, the CDR3 has a length of 12 residues. The only DNA kept is the CDR3, 36 bases in frame from the first base. The germline V gene (reference sequence) sets CDR1 to GTSNPN and CDR2 to SVGIG.